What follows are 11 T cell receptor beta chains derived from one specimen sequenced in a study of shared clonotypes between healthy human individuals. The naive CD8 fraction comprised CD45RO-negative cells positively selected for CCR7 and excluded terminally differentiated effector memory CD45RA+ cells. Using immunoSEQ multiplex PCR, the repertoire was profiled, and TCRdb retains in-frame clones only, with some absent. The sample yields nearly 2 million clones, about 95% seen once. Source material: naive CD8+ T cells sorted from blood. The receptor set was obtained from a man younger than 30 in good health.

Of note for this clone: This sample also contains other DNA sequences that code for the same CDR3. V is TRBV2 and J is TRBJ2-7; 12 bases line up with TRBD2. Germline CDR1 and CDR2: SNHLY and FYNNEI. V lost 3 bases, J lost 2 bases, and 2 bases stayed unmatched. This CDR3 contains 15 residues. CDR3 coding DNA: TGTGCCAGCAGTGAGGGACTAGCGGGTACCTACGAGCAGTACTTC. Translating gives CASSEGLAGTYEQYF.

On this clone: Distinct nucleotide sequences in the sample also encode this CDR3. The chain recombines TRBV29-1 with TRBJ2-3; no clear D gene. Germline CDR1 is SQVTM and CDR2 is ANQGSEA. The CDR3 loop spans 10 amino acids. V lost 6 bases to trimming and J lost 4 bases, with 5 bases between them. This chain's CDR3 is CSVEADTQYF. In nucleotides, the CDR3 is TGCAGCGTCGAGGCAGATACGCAGTATTTT.

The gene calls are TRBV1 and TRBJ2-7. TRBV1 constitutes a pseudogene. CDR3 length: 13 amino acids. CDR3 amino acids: CTSSLSGPYEQYF. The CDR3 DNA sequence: TGCACCAGCAGCCTTTCGGGGCCATACGAGCAGTACTTC.

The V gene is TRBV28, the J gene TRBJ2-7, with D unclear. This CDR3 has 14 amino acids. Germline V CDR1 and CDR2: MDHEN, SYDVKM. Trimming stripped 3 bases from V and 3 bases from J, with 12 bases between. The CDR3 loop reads CASSFGDRNYEQYF. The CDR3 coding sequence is TGTGCCAGCAGTTTCGGAGACCGGAACTACGAGCAGTACTTC.

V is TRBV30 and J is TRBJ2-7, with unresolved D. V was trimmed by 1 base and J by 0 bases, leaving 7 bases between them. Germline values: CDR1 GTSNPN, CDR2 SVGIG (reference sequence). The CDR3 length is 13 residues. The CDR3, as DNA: TGTGCCTGGAGTGGCCCTGACTCCTACGAGCAGTACTTC. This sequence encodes CAWSGPDSYEQYF. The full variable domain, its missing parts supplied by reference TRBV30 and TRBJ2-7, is SQTIHQWPATLVQPVGSPLSLECTVEGTSNPNLYWYRQAAGRGLQLLFYSVGIGQISSEVPQNLSASRPQDRQFILSSKKLLLSDSGFYLCAWSGPDSYEQYFGPGTRLTVT.

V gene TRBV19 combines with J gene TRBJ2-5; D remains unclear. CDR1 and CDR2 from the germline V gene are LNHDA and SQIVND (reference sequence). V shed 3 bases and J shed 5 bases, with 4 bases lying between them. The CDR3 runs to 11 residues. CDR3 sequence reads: CASSMWETQYF. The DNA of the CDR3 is TGTGCCAGTAGTATGTGGGAGACCCAGTACTTC.

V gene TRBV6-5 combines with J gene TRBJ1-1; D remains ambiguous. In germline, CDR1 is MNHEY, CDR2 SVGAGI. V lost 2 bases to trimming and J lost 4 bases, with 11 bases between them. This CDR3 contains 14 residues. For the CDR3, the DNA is TGTGCCAGCAGTTACCGGGCCGACGTCACTGAAGCTTTCTTT. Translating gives CASSYRADVTEAFF.

In DNA form, the CDR3 reads TGCGCCAGCAGTGATAGTAGCGTCTTATCCGAGCAGTACTTC. Its protein product is CASSDSSVLSEQYF. V usage is TRBV10-2 and J usage is TRBJ2-7; possibly TRBD2 for D (5 bases). Germline V gene data show CDR1 as WSHSY and CDR2 as SAAADI. The CDR3 contains 14 residues. Trimming took 3 bases from V and 6 from J, leaving 15 bases between them.

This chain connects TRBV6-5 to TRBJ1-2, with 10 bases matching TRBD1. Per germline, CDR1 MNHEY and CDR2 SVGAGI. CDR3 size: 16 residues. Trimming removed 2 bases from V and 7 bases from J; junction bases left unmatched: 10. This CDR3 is CASSYLRSDRGIGYTF. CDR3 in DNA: TGTGCCAGCAGTTACCTGCGATCGGACAGGGGGATTGGCTACACCTTC.

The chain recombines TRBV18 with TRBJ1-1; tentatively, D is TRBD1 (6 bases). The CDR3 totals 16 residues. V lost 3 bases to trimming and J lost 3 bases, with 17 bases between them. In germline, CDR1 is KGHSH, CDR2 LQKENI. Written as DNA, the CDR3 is TGTGCCAGCTCACCTCTCCGGACAGACGGGGACACTGAAGCTTTCTTT. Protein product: CASSPLRTDGDTEAFF.

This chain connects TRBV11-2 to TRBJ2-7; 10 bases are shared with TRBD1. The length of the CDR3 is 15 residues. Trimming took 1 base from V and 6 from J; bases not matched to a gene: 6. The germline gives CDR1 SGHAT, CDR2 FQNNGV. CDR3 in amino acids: CASSLGDRGLSEQYF. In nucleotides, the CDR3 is TGTGCCAGCAGCTTAGGGGACAGGGGACTCTCCGAGCAGTACTTC.